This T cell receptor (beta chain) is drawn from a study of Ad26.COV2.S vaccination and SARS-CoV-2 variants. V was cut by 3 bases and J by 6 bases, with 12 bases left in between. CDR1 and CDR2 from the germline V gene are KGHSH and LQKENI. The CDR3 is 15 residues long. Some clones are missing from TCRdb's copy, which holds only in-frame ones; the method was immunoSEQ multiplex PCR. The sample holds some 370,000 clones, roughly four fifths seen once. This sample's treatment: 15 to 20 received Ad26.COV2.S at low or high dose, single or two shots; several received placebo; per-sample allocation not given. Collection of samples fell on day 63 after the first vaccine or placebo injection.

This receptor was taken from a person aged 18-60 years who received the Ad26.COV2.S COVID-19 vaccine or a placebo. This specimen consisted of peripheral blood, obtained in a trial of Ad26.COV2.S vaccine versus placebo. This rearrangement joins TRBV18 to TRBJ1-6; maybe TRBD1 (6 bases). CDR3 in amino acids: CASSPDQGPNSPLHF. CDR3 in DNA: TGTGCCAGCTCACCCGACCAGGGGCCTAATTCACCCCTCCACTTT.